The 20 T cell receptor beta chains below come from one sample, sequenced in a study of identical twins. TCRdb redid the calling of the 5' RACE reads with MiXCR, one entry per CDR3 protein. The sample holds approximately 250,000 distinct CDR3 sequences, roughly 7.1% seen once. These sequences were also reported in another study, on T cells expressing NK-cell markers.

Sequenced input: CD8+ T cells sorted from blood. These receptor sequences come from a woman aged 18-29 years in good health.

This clonotype was seen a handful of times. The chain carries TRBV19 and TRBJ1-5; TRBD1 is a possible D gene (5 bases). Trimming shortened V by 4 bases and J by 0 bases, and 10 bases separated the two germline ends. Germline V lookup: CDR1 LNHDA, CDR2 SQIVND (reference sequence). CDR3 length: 15 amino acids. CDR3: CASSKGLLSNQPQHF. DNA for the CDR3: TGTGCCAGTAGTAAGGGACTCCTTAGCAATCAGCCCCAGCATTTT. Variable domain in full (rest from reference TRBV19 and TRBJ1-5): DGGITQSPKYLFRKEGQNVTLSCEQNLNHDAMYWYRQDPGQGLRLIYYSQIVNDFQKGDIAEGYSVSREKKESFPLTVTSAQKNPTAFYLCASSKGLLSNQPQHFGDGTRLSIL.

This clonotype has a count of ten or more. The CDR3 region has the DNA TGTGCCAGCAGTCCTACGTCGCAACGGGACCCAAACTACGAGCAGTACTTC. Protein: CASSPTSQRDPNYEQYF. The chain recombines TRBV12-3 or TRBV12-4 with TRBJ2-7; D is perhaps TRBD1 or TRBD2 (5 bases each). V gave up 5 bases and J gave up 3 bases, with 23 bases separating them. CDR3 length equals 17 residues.

The chain is built from TRBV20-1 and TRBJ2-1; no reliable D call. The CDR3 has 10 residues. The germline V gene encodes CDR1 DFQATT and CDR2 SNEGSKA (reference sequence). The V and J ends lost 4 bases and 5 bases respectively, with 3 bases between them. The chain's CDR3 is CSAIHNEQFF. CDR3 DNA sequence: TGCAGTGCTATACACAATGAGCAGTTCTTC.

The chain combines TRBV5-6 with TRBJ2-3; D is perhaps TRBD2 (5 bases). The CDR3 consists of 15 residues. Trimming removed 4 bases from V and 2 bases from J, with 14 bases in between. Germline CDR1 SGHDT, CDR2 YYEEEE. The CDR3 region is CASSHPSGNTDTQYF. The CDR3 bases are TGTGCCAGCAGCCATCCCTCGGGGAACACAGATACGCAGTATTTT.

This clonotype was counted at least ten times. The CDR3 here is CASSFGQGWGYGYTF. The CDR3 DNA reads as TGTGCCAGCAGCTTCGGGCAGGGTTGGGGCTATGGCTACACCTTC. The chain couples TRBV7-9 to TRBJ1-2, with D possibly being TRBD1 (5 bases). Deletions cut 3 bases from V and 4 bases from J, with 15 bases between. The CDR3 sequence is 15 residues long. Germline CDR1 is SEHNR and CDR2 is FQNEAQ (reference sequence).

This clonotype was counted ten times or more. The chain is built from TRBV10-3 and TRBJ2-5, with TRBD1 identical over 11 bases. Germline CDR1 reads ENHRY; CDR2 reads SYGVKD. Trimming removed 0 bases from V and 5 bases from J; junction bases left unmatched: 8. There are 17 residues in the CDR3. CDR3 nucleotides: TGTGCCATCAGTGAGTCGTGGACAGGGGGCTTACTTGAGACCCAGTACTTC. Translated: CAISESWTGGLLETQYF.

Many counts were recorded for this clonotype. The chain carries TRBV7-3 and TRBJ2-1; perhaps TRBD2 as D (5 bases). Trimming removed 1 base from V and 5 bases from J, with 9 bases in between. Germline CDR1 and CDR2: SGHTA and FQGTGA. There are 14 residues in the CDR3. The CDR3 sequence is CASSLMQEDNEQFF. CDR3 DNA: TGTGCCAGCAGCTTAATGCAGGAGGACAATGAGCAGTTCTTC.

A single count supports this clonotype. V and J are TRBV20-1 and TRBJ2-3, with a possible D match to TRBD2 (5 bases). Per germline, CDR1 DFQATT and CDR2 SNEGSKA (reference sequence). The length of the CDR3 is 14 residues. Trimming pared 1 base from V and 6 bases from J, leaving 14 bases between. The CDR3 here is CSARGKGAGDTQYF. CDR3 bases: TGCAGTGCTAGAGGGAAGGGAGCCGGGGATACGCAGTATTTT.

The chain has TRBV20-1 and TRBJ2-7; D remains ambiguous. CDR1 is DFQATT and CDR2 is SNEGSKA in the germline V gene (reference sequence). This CDR3 contains 11 residues. The V and J ends lost 6 bases and 3 bases respectively, with 9 bases between them. CDR3 amino acids: CSAKLLYEQYF. The DNA for the CDR3 is TGCAGTGCCAAGCTTCTCTACGAGCAGTACTTC.

The rearrangement links TRBV5-5 to TRBJ2-7; 7 bases agree with TRBD1. CDR1 and CDR2 (germline): SGHKS, YYEKEE (reference sequence). J gave up 4 bases and V 4 bases, and 11 bases lay outside the gene matches. CDR3 length: 15 residues. The CDR3, as DNA: TGTGCCAGCAGCCCCGGCCGGGACAGACGTTACGAGCAGTACTTC. Residues: CASSPGRDRRYEQYF. Variable domain in full (rest from reference TRBV5-5 and TRBJ2-7): DAGVTQSPTHLIKTRGQQVTLRCSPISGHKSVSWYQQVLGQGPQFIFQYYEKEERGRGNFPDRFSARQFPNYSSELNVNALLLGDSALYLCASSPGRDRRYEQYFGPGTRLTVT.

The V call is TRBV6-1, the J call TRBJ2-1; D remains ambiguous. Germline V gene data show CDR1 as MNHNS and CDR2 as SASEGT. Between the trimmed V and J ends, which lost 6 bases and 4 bases, there was a span of 10 bases. The CDR3 totals 13 residues. The CDR3 loop reads CASSPSRYNEQFF. The CDR3 nucleotides are TGTGCCAGCAGCCCCTCTCGATACAATGAGCAGTTCTTC.

The CDR3 DNA sequence: TGTGCCAGCTCACCACAAAATGAACAGGGATACGAGCAGTACTTC. Translated: CASSPQNEQGYEQYF. The chain carries TRBV18 and TRBJ2-7; D is possibly TRBD1 (6 bases). Germline-derived CDR1 and CDR2 are KGHSH and LQKENI. The CDR3 extends over 15 amino acids. Trimming pared 1 base from V and 4 bases from J, leaving 14 bases between.

The table lists this clonotype with a few counts. The chain carries TRBV9 and TRBJ2-7; D may correspond to TRBD1 or TRBD2 (6 bases each). The V end lost 0 bases, the J end lost 12 bases, and 22 bases lay between the germline ends. This CDR3 is 15 amino acids long. The germline CDR1 and CDR2 sequences are SGDLS and YYNGEE. The CDR3 spells CASSVGAGHSYEWYF. The CDR3 DNA follows: TGTGCCAGCAGCGTAGGGGCGGGACACTCGTACGAGTGGTACTTC.

This clonotype has just a few counts. The chain links TRBV15 to TRBJ2-5; TRBD1 matches at 7 bases. CDR1 and CDR2 (germline): LNHNV, YYDKDF (reference sequence). Trimming removed 4 bases from V and 1 base from J; junction bases left unmatched: 6. The CDR3 totals 15 residues. The CDR3 DNA is TGTGCCACCAGCATCTGGACAGGTCGCCAAGAGACCCAGTACTTC. Translation: CATSIWTGRQETQYF.

The chain uses TRBV14 and TRBJ2-3; D is uncertain. Germline CDR1 is SGHDN and CDR2 is FVKESK. This CDR3 contains 13 residues. Between the trimmed V and J ends, which lost 2 bases and 2 bases, there was a span of 5 bases. The CDR3 region is CASSQYNTDTQYF. In DNA form, the CDR3 reads TGTGCCAGCAGCCAATACAACACAGATACGCAGTATTTT.

This clonotype has ten or more counts. The chain employs TRBV6-2 or TRBV6-3 and TRBJ2-1; D unresolved. Trimming cost V 4 bases and J 8 bases, with 6 bases left between them. This CDR3 comprises 11 residues. Per the germline V gene, CDR1 is MNHEY and CDR2 is SVGEGT. Here the CDR3 reads CASSWSYEQFF. The CDR3 region has the DNA TGTGCCAGCAGTTGGAGTTATGAGCAGTTCTTC.

Ten or more counts support this clonotype. The chain combines TRBV4-3 with TRBJ2-7; D is possibly TRBD1 or TRBD2 (5 bases each). The CDR3 is 15 amino acids. Germline-derived CDR1 and CDR2 are LGHNA and YSLEER. The germline V and J ends were trimmed by 1 base and 0 bases, with 10 bases remaining between them. The CDR3 DNA reads TGCGCCAGCAGCCAAGGTACGGGGACCTCCTACGAGCAGTACTTC. The encoded protein is CASSQGTGTSYEQYF.

This sequence joins TRBV13 and TRBJ2-3; D is perhaps TRBD2 (6 bases). Trimming cost V 7 bases and J 0 bases, with 11 bases left between them. The CDR3 is 14 amino acids. Germline values: CDR1 PRHDT, CDR2 FYEKMQ (reference sequence). Here the CDR3 reads CASMLASSTDTQYF. The CDR3 region has the DNA TGTGCCAGCATGCTAGCGAGTAGCACAGATACGCAGTATTTT.

V gene TRBV10-2 combines with J gene TRBJ1-6; D perhaps matches TRBD1 (5 bases). Trimming took off 6 bases at V and 8 bases at J, with 17 bases between the two ends. The CDR3 is 15 residues long. CDR1 WSHSY and CDR2 SAAADI come from the germline V gene. DNA for the CDR3: TGCGCCAGCAGGAGCACGGACCCGGGGCATTCACCCCTCCACTTT. This sequence encodes CASRSTDPGHSPLHF.

This clonotype has at least ten counts. This chain connects TRBV12-3 or TRBV12-4 to TRBJ1-1; TRBD1 is a possible D gene (6 bases). This CDR3 contains 14 residues. The ends were cut back, 6 bases at V and 4 bases at J, with 15 bases in the middle. In DNA form, the CDR3 reads TGTGCCAGCAGGCCCCCGGGGGCTGGCACTGAAGCTTTCTTT. Translated: CASRPPGAGTEAFF.